The T cell receptor (beta chain) under discussion was sequenced for a study of regulatory T cells in long-lasting Graves disease. This clonotype was observed a handful of times. The antigen is undetermined. The germline CDR1 and CDR2 sequences are MNHEY and SMNVEV (reference sequence). The CDR3 loop spans 16 amino acids. V was cut by 1 base and J by 0 bases, with 9 bases left in between. Whole-study findings and limits: Researchers reported studying only peripheral blood, not thyroid tissue.

Time point defined: newly diagnosed GD, antithyroid drugs for less than 3 months. From RNA extracted from PBMCs, the TCR library was made. Construction of TCR beta libraries relied on iRepertoire HTBI primers and on Arm-PCR targeting CDR3 regions. Via MiXCR, TCRdb re-called the multiplex PCR reads, giving one row per CDR3 protein. The table includes just over 600,000 distinct CDR3 sequences, less than 20% detected once. This sample was shared with a second study, whose subject was T cells in Graves' hyperthyroidism and ophthalmopathy. That work states: Based on clinical symptoms, serum thyroxine and TRAb, thyroid ultrasound and orbital computed tomography, diagnoses were reached. Among thyroid clonotypes expanded above 0.001, most also appeared in blood.

The sequences come from peripheral blood mononuclear cells (PBMCs), collected at new diagnosis, from a patient treated with antithyroid drugs. The rearrangement uses TRBV27 and TRBJ1-4; D gene ambiguous. The sequence was obtained from a woman aged 25 to 45 with Graves disease. The CDR3 DNA follows: TGTGCCAGCAGTTTATTGCACCGTGCAACTAATGAAAAACTGTTTTTT. It translates to CASSLLHRATNEKLFF.